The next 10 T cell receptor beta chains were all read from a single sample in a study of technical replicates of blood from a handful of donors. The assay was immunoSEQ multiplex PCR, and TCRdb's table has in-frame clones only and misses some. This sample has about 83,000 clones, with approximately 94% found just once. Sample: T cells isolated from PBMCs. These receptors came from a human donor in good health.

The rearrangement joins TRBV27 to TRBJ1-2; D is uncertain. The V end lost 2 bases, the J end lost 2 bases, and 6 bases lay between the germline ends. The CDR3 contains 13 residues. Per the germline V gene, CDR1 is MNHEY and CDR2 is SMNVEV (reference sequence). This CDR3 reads CASSLTRNYGYTF. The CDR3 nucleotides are TGTGCCAGCAGTTTAACCAGAAACTATGGCTACACCTTC.

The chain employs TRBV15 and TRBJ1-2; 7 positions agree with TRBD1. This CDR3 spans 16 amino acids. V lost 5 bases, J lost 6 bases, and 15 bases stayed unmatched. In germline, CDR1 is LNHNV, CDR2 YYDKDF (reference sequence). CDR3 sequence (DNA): TGTGCCACCAGCGGACCTCGGACCGGGACAGTGCATGGCTACACCTTC. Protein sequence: CATSGPRTGTVHGYTF.

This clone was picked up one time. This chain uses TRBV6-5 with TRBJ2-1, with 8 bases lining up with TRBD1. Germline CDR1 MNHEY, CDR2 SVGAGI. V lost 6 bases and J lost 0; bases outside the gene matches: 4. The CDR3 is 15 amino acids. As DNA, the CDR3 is TGTGCCAGCAGACGGACAGGGAGCTCCTACAATGAGCAGTTCTTC. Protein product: CASRRTGSSYNEQFF.

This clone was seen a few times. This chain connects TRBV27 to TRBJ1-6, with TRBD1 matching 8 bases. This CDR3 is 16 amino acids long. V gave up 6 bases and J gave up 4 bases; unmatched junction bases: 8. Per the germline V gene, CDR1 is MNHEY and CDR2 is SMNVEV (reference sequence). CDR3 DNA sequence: TGTGCCAGCAGGCACGGACAGGGAGGATATAATTCACCCCTCCACTTT. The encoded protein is CASRHGQGGYNSPLHF.

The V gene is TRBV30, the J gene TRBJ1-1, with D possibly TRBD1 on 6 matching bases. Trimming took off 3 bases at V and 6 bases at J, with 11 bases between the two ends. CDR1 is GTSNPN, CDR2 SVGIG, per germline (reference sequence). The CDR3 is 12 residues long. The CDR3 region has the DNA TGTGCCTGGAGCCGACAGGTATCTGAAGCTTTCTTT. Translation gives CAWSRQVSEAFF.

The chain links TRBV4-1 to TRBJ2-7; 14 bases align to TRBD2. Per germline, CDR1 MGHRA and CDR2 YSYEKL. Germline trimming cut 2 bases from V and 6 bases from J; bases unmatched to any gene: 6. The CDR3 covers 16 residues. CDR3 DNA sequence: TGCGCCAGCAGCCAACCACCGGGACTAGCGGGAGTCGAGCAGTACTTC. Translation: CASSQPPGLAGVEQYF.

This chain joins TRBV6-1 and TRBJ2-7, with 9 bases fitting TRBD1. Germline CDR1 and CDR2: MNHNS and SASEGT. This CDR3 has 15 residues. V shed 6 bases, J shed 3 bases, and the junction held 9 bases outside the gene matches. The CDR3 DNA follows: TGTGCCAGCAGCCCCGGGACAGGGACTAACTACGAGCAGTACTTC. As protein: CASSPGTGTNYEQYF.

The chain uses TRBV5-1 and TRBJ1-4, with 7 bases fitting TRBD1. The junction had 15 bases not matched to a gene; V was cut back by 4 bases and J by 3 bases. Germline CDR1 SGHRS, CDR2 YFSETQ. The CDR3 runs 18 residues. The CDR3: CASSKGQIGLAANEKLFF. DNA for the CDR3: TGCGCCAGCAGCAAGGGACAGATAGGGCTGGCGGCTAATGAAAAACTGTTTTTT. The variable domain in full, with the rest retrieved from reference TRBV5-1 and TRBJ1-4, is KAGVTQTPRYLIKTRGQQVTLSCSPISGHRSVSWYQQTPGQGLQFLFEYFSETQRNKGNFPGRFSGRQFSNSRSEMNVSTLELGDSALYLCASSKGQIGLAANEKLFFGSGTQLSVL.

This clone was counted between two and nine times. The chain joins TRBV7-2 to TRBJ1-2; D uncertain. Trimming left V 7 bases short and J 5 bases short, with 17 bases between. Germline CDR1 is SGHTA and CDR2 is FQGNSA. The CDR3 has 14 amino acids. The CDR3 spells CASKASITDYGYTF. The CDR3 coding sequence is TGTGCCAGCAAAGCTTCTATAACAGATTATGGCTACACCTTC. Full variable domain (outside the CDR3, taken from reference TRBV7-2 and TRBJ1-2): GAGVSQSPSNKVTEKGKDVELRCDPISGHTALYWYRQSLGQGLEFLIYFQGNSAPDKSGLPSDRFSAERTGGSVSTLTIQRTQQEDSAVYLCASKASITDYGYTFGSGTRLTVV.

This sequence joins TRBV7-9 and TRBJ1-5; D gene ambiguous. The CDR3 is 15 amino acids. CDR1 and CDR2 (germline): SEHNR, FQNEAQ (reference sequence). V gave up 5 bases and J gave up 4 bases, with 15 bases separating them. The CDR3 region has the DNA TGTGCCAGCAGCCAGTTCAAGGGAGAGAATCAGCCCCAGCATTTT. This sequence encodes CASSQFKGENQPQHF.